A single sample gave rise to the 2 T cell receptor beta chains below, sequenced in a study of human T cells and chemical hapten exposure. TCRdb used MiXCR to reprocess the RACE reads, holding one entry per CDR3 protein. The table shows 250,000 to 300,000 distinct CDR3 sequences, with almost 8% occurring only once. Sample time point: pre-sensitization, week 0. Treatment in this sample: therapeutic diphenylcyclopropenone sensitization with weekly scalp DPC. This specimen was whole blood, taken in connection with sensitization to the hapten diphenylcyclopropenone (DPC). Receptors originate from a man between 18 and 29 years old with alopecia areata. Some clones in this sample may be carry-over from other donors' samples.

The sample holds many counts of this clonotype. The J gene is TRBJ1-2, the V gene TRBV6-2 or TRBV6-3; D gene unclear. The V gene lost 2 bases and the J gene lost 5 bases, with 6 bases spanning the gap. This CDR3 region has 12 residues. The germline V gene has CDR1 MNHEY and CDR2 SVGEGT. The CDR3 nucleotides read TGTGCCAGCAGTTACCCAGCATATGGCTACACCTTC. It is translated as CASSYPAYGYTF.

The V and J genes are TRBV5-1 and TRBJ1-3; TRBD1 matches at 7 bases. With V trimmed by 0 bases and J by 0 bases, 0 bases remained unmatched. CDR1 and CDR2 (germline): SGHRS, YFSETQ. The CDR3 runs to 15 residues. The CDR3: CASSLGDSSGNTIYF. The CDR3 DNA reads as TGCGCCAGCAGCTTGGGGGACAGCTCTGGAAACACCATATATTTT.